This entry lists 32 T cell receptor beta chains sequenced from one sample in a study of beta chain features in type 1 diabetes. Every bit of the isolated RNA underwent reverse transcription, so sequencing read expressed TCRB transcripts. Sequencing used immunoSEQ multiplex PCR; TCRdb keeps in-frame clones, though not all of them. The sample consists of roughly 300,000 clones, 6.5% to 10% of them appearing once. Sequenced input: central memory CD4+ T cells from blood. The receptors were gathered from a woman aged 18-35 years in good health.

This clone was counted ten times or more. This sequence joins TRBV7-9 and TRBJ2-1, with 12 bases lining up with TRBD2. The CDR3 spans 17 residues. Germline V gene sequence: CDR1 SEHNR, CDR2 FQNEAQ (reference sequence). J lost 9 bases, V lost 4 bases, and 13 bases had no gene match. The CDR3 DNA is TGTGCCAGCAGCTCCAGGACTAGCGGGAACCGGGTCGGTGAGCAGTTCTTC. Protein product: CASSSRTSGNRVGEQFF.

The CDR3 region is CASSQGPAYEQYF. As DNA, the CDR3 is TGCGCCAGCAGTCAGGGTCCCGCCTACGAGCAGTACTTC. The J gene is TRBJ2-7, the V gene TRBV23-1; D is unresolved. TRBV23-1 counts as an open reading frame of uncertain function. Trimming pared 3 bases from V and 2 bases from J, leaving 8 bases between. This CDR3 is built from 13 residues.

The rearrangement joins TRBV10-3 to TRBJ2-3; 9 nucleotides match TRBD1. The CDR3 covers 15 residues. Germline CDR1 is ENHRY and CDR2 is SYGVKD. Trimming took 7 bases from V and 2 from J; bases not matched to a gene: 7. DNA for the CDR3: TGTGCCATCAAGTCCGGGACAGGGATCACAGATACGCAGTATTTT. It is translated as CAIKSGTGITDTQYF.

This clone appeared a few times. V and J are TRBV4-2 and TRBJ1-1, with 10 bases fitting TRBD1. Germline values: CDR1 LGHNA, CDR2 YNFKEQ. V lost 4 bases to trimming and J lost 6 bases; unmatched junction nucleotides: 11. There are 16 residues in the CDR3. The CDR3 DNA reads as TGTGCCAGCAGCCGCCCGACAGGGGGCAAATCGGCTGAAGCTTTCTTT. This encodes CASSRPTGGKSAEAFF.

This clone was found a few times. The J gene is TRBJ2-1, the V gene TRBV5-4; a possible D gene is TRBD2 (5 bases). This CDR3 spans 13 amino acids. Germline V gene sequence: CDR1 SGHNT, CDR2 YYREEE (reference sequence). The V end lost 3 bases, the J end lost 9 bases, and 13 bases lay between the germline ends. CDR3 bases: TGTGCCAGCAGCTCAAATAGCGCAACTGAGCAGTTCTTC. The encoded protein is CASSSNSATEQFF. Looking up the rest from reference TRBV5-4 and TRBJ2-1 gives the full variable domain: ETGVTQSPTHLIKTRGQQVTLRCSSQSGHNTVSWYQQALGQGPQFIFQYYREEENGRGNFPPRFSGLQFPNYSSELNVNALELDDSALYLCASSSNSATEQFFGPGTRLTVL.

This chain connects TRBV7-8 to TRBJ1-5; D not certain. Germline assignment: CDR1 SGHVS and CDR2 FQNEAQ. The V end lost 1 base, the J end lost 7 bases, and 8 bases lay between the germline ends. This CDR3 has 13 residues. In DNA form, the CDR3 reads TGTGCCAGCAGCTTAGAGGGATGGCAGCCCCAGCATTTT. It is translated as CASSLEGWQPQHF.

A few counts support this clone. V gene TRBV11-2 combines with J gene TRBJ2-1, with unresolved D. CDR1 and CDR2 from the germline V gene are SGHAT and FQNNGV. Trimming took off 4 bases at V and 6 bases at J, with 16 bases between the two ends. The CDR3 has 15 amino acids. In nucleotides, the CDR3 is TGTGCCAGCAGCTCCGAATTCGGAGTCTTCAATGAGCAGTTCTTC. Translated, it gives CASSSEFGVFNEQFF.

The genes are TRBV28 and TRBJ1-6; 9 bases fit TRBD1. V gave up 5 bases and J gave up 6 bases; unmatched junction bases: 8. The germline V gene encodes CDR1 MDHEN and CDR2 SYDVKM. The CDR3 consists of 16 residues. CDR3 region: CASSATGTGFNSPLHF. CDR3 DNA sequence: TGTGCCAGCAGTGCCACCGGGACAGGGTTTAATTCACCCCTCCACTTT.

In its sample, this clone was seen a few times. The V call is TRBV25-1, the J call TRBJ2-1; 7 bases map to TRBD2. This CDR3 has 14 amino acids. CDR1 is MGHDK, CDR2 SYGVNS, per germline. V was clipped by 5 bases and J by 4 bases; unmatched bases: 5. The CDR3 region is CASSLAGNYNEQFF. For the CDR3, the DNA is TGTGCCAGCAGTTTAGCGGGTAATTACAATGAGCAGTTCTTC. Using reference TRBV25-1 and TRBJ2-1 for the parts outside the CDR3, the full variable domain is EADIYQTPRYLVIGTGKKITLECSQTMGHDKMYWYQQDPGMELHLIHYSYGVNSTEKGDLSSESTVSRIRTEHFPLTLESARPSHTSQYLCASSLAGNYNEQFFGPGTRLTVL.

This clone came up many times. CDR3 protein: CASSFSKSYNEQFF. In nucleotides, the CDR3 is TGTGCCAGCAGCTTTAGCAAATCCTACAATGAGCAGTTCTTC. This chain connects TRBV11-2 to TRBJ2-1; D remains ambiguous. V dropped 3 bases and J dropped 1 base, with 7 bases sitting between them. The CDR3 is 14 amino acids. Germline-derived CDR1 and CDR2 are SGHAT and FQNNGV.

This clone appeared a few times. The V call is TRBV5-1, the J call TRBJ2-1; D not resolved. The CDR3 loop spans 15 amino acids. V gave up 3 bases and J gave up 0 bases, with 10 bases separating them. Germline V CDR1 and CDR2: SGHRS, YFSETQ. The CDR3 DNA reads as TGCGCCAGCAGCTCACAATACATCTCCTACAATGAGCAGTTCTTC. Amino acid sequence: CASSSQYISYNEQFF.

The chain recombines TRBV5-1 with TRBJ2-5; D not resolved. Germline CDR1 reads SGHRS; CDR2 reads YFSETQ. Trimming cost V 1 base and J 5 bases, with 12 bases left between them. The CDR3 has 14 amino acids. CDR3 amino acids: CASSLSPPSETQYF. The CDR3 DNA follows: TGCGCCAGCAGCTTGAGTCCGCCGAGTGAGACCCAGTACTTC.

J is TRBJ2-3 and V is TRBV6-1, with 10 positions matching TRBD2. The CDR3 is 15 residues long. The germline V gene has CDR1 MNHNS and CDR2 SASEGT. The V gene end was trimmed by 2 bases and the J gene end by 6 bases; junction bases not matched to a gene: 5. CDR3 protein: CASSESGRGVDTQYF. CDR3 coding DNA: TGTGCCAGCAGTGAAAGCGGGAGGGGTGTGGATACGCAGTATTTT.

This clone came up many times. This sample includes further DNA sequences coding for the same CDR3. The CDR3 DNA is TGCAGCGTTGATAGGGGGCTCACAGATACGCAGTATTTT. Its translation is CSVDRGLTDTQYF. This rearrangement joins TRBV29-1 to TRBJ2-3, with 7 bases fitting TRBD1. Germline loops: CDR1 SQVTM, CDR2 ANQGSEA. The CDR3 runs to 13 residues. The V segment lost 3 bases and the J segment 2 bases; nucleotides outside the gene matches: 2.

The V gene is TRBV2, the J gene TRBJ2-2, with D unresolved. The germline gives CDR1 SNHLY, CDR2 FYNNEI. The CDR3 consists of 15 residues. Trimming pared 4 bases from V and 7 bases from J, leaving 16 bases between. CDR3 nucleotide sequence: TGTGCCAGCAGTGTGTCAGGTGTTGGTTACGGGGAGCTGTTTTTT. Its protein is CASSVSGVGYGELFF.

This clone showed up just a few times. The chain joins TRBV6-1 to TRBJ1-5, with D unresolved. This CDR3 is built from 19 residues. Germline lookup yields CDR1 MNHNS and CDR2 SASEGT. Trimming took off 1 base at V and 0 bases at J, with 19 bases between the two ends. CDR3 bases: TGTGCCAGCAGTGAAGTGATAAGGGCGCTCTTGGATAGCAATCAGCCCCAGCATTTT. Translated, it gives CASSEVIRALLDSNQPQHF.

This clone occurred a few times. The rearrangement joins TRBV2 to TRBJ1-1; possible D gene TRBD1, 6 bases. V gave up 7 bases and J gave up 11 bases, with 20 bases separating them. The CDR3 has 13 residues. The germline CDR1 and CDR2 sequences are SNHLY and FYNNEI. In DNA, the CDR3 is TGTGCCAGCAATCTGGACAGTTTTATCCAGGCTTTCTTT. Amino acids: CASNLDSFIQAFF.

The chain employs TRBV5-1 and TRBJ2-2; 7 bases match TRBD1. Unmatched junction bases numbered 4, after V lost 2 bases and J lost 3 bases. The germline V gene encodes CDR1 SGHRS and CDR2 YFSETQ. The CDR3 contains 15 residues. The CDR3 coding sequence is TGCGCCAGCAGCTTAGGGGACAGATACACCGGGGAGCTGTTTTTT. This codes for CASSLGDRYTGELFF.

This clone was seen a few times. The rearrangement joins TRBV4-3 to TRBJ2-1, with 7 bases aligning to TRBD1. The junction had 12 bases not matched to a gene; V was cut back by 1 base and J by 6 bases. Germline CDR1 reads LGHNA; CDR2 reads YSLEER. The CDR3 is 17 residues long. The CDR3 loop is CASSQGQGGGGFNEQFF. The CDR3 nucleotides read TGCGCCAGCAGCCAAGGTCAAGGGGGCGGTGGTTTCAATGAGCAGTTCTTC.

This clone was picked up many times. The chain combines TRBV7-3 with TRBJ2-1, with 8 bases lining up with TRBD2. The CDR3 covers 15 residues. V gave up 5 bases and J gave up 8 bases; unmatched junction bases: 11. The V gene's germline CDR1 is SGHTA and CDR2 FQGTGA. CDR3 nucleotide sequence: TGTGCCAGCAGCGACGCGGGAGCGGGGGTGCATGAGCAGTTCTTC. As protein: CASSDAGAGVHEQFF. Full variable domain (missing parts from reference TRBV7-3 and TRBJ2-1): GAGVSQTPSNKVTEKGKYVELRCDPISGHTALYWYRQSLGQGPEFLIYFQGTGAADDSGLPNDRFFAVRPEGSVSTLKIQRTERGDSAVYLCASSDAGAGVHEQFFGPGTRLTVL.

The rearrangement links TRBV6-5 to TRBJ2-1; 8 bases align to TRBD2. CDR3 length: 15 amino acids. V gave up 8 bases and J gave up 4 bases; unmatched junction bases: 10. Germline V lookup: CDR1 MNHEY, CDR2 SVGAGI. The DNA of the CDR3 is TGTGCCAGCTGGCGAGCGGGAGATGGATACAATGAGCAGTTCTTC. This translates into CASWRAGDGYNEQFF.

This clone was found a few times. The V call is TRBV6-6, the J call TRBJ1-3, with D unclear. With 5 bases removed from V and 0 bases from J, the gap between germline ends came to 5 bases. The CDR3 loop spans 13 amino acids. The V gene's germline CDR1 is MNHNY and CDR2 SVGAGI (reference sequence). CDR3 residues: CASSLNSGNTIYF. The CDR3 region has the DNA TGTGCCAGCAGTCTTAACTCTGGAAACACCATATATTTT.

This chain links TRBV11-2 with TRBJ2-7; 7 bases agree with TRBD2. V shed 2 bases and J 0 bases; nucleotides not matched to a gene: 7. Germline V gives CDR1 SGHAT, CDR2 FQNNGV. The CDR3 spans 16 residues. This CDR3 reads CASSLLRGGSSYEQYF. CDR3 in DNA: TGTGCCAGCAGCTTACTGAGGGGCGGGAGCTCCTACGAGCAGTACTTC.

This clone has just a few counts. The V gene is TRBV11-2, the J gene TRBJ2-1; D unclear. V was trimmed by 10 bases and J by 4 bases, leaving 17 bases between them. The CDR3 covers 14 residues. Germline lookup yields CDR1 SGHAT and CDR2 FQNNGV. CDR3 DNA: TGTGCCACCATGAGGCTAGGGAAATACAATGAGCAGTTCTTC. It encodes CATMRLGKYNEQFF.

The V gene is TRBV9, the J gene TRBJ2-2, with TRBD1 as a possible D gene (8 bases). The germline V and J ends were trimmed by 5 bases and 7 bases, with 21 bases remaining between them. The CDR3 spans 16 residues. Germline V CDR1 and CDR2: SGDLS, YYNGEE. The DNA of the CDR3 is TGTGCCAGCAGACCGTCCACAGGGGGGGCTGGCGGGGAGCTGTTTTTT. Translation: CASRPSTGGAGGELFF.

The chain joins TRBV7-2 to TRBJ2-5; TRBD2 is a possible D gene (6 bases). The CDR3 is made up of 17 amino acids. Germline CDR1 SGHTA, CDR2 FQGNSA. V was shortened by 5 bases and J by 3 bases, with 22 bases between the two germline ends. The CDR3 here is CASSPPGRAGIKETQYF. The CDR3 nucleotides read TGTGCCAGCAGCCCGCCGGGAAGGGCGGGAATAAAAGAGACCCAGTACTTC.

This chain connects TRBV4-2 to TRBJ2-4; 12 bases fit TRBD2. The CDR3 sequence is 16 residues long. CDR1 LGHNA and CDR2 YNFKEQ come from the germline V gene. V was clipped by 0 bases and J by 4 bases; unmatched bases: 1. In DNA, the CDR3 is TGTGCCAGCAGCCAAGACCTAGCGGGAGGGAAAAACATTCAGTACTTC. This codes for CASSQDLAGGKNIQYF.

This clone occurred many times. The genes are TRBV25-1 and TRBJ1-1, with no clear D. V lost 7 bases and J 0 bases, leaving 3 bases between the germline ends. Germline lookup yields CDR1 MGHDK and CDR2 SYGVNS. The CDR3 extends over 11 amino acids. CDR3 in DNA: TGTGCCAGCAAACTGAACACTGAAGCTTTCTTT. Translated, it gives CASKLNTEAFF. The whole variable domain, filled in from reference TRBV25-1 and TRBJ1-1, reads EADIYQTPRYLVIGTGKKITLECSQTMGHDKMYWYQQDPGMELHLIHYSYGVNSTEKGDLSSESTVSRIRTEHFPLTLESARPSHTSQYLCASKLNTEAFFGQGTRLTVV.

The V call is TRBV27, the J call TRBJ2-1, with D maybe TRBD2 (5 bases). Trimming removed 2 bases at V and 0 bases at J, with 8 bases between. The CDR3 loop spans 15 amino acids. Germline CDR1 is MNHEY and CDR2 is SMNVEV (reference sequence). CDR3 bases: TGTGCCAGCAGTTTAGCGGGTAGCTCCTACAATGAGCAGTTCTTC. Protein product: CASSLAGSSYNEQFF.

This clone showed up just a few times. At one end the junction does not follow the germline gene, possibly because of a read error. The rearrangement links TRBV28 to TRBJ2-7; D is uncertain. This CDR3 is built from 13 residues. Per germline, CDR1 MDHEN and CDR2 SYDVKM. The CDR3 DNA reads TGTGCCAGCAGTTTATCTTGGGGATACGCGCAGTACTTC. Translation: CASSLSWGYAQYF.

This clone was observed a handful of times. The chain carries TRBV5-4 and TRBJ2-2, with TRBD2 matching over 8 bases. The length of the CDR3 is 18 residues. V shed 4 bases, J shed 1 base, and the junction held 12 bases outside the gene matches. Germline V CDR1 and CDR2: SGHNT, YYREEE (reference sequence). The CDR3 loop reads CASSRGWISGMNTGELFF. The CDR3 nucleotides read TGTGCCAGCAGCCGGGGATGGATTAGCGGGATGAACACCGGGGAGCTGTTTTTT. The entire variable domain, with the rest obtained from reference TRBV5-4 and TRBJ2-2, is as follows: ETGVTQSPTHLIKTRGQQVTLRCSSQSGHNTVSWYQQALGQGPQFIFQYYREEENGRGNFPPRFSGLQFPNYSSELNVNALELDDSALYLCASSRGWISGMNTGELFFGEGSRLTVL.

The table lists this clone with a few counts. The gene calls are TRBV7-9 and TRBJ2-1; D may be TRBD1 (5 bases). V lost 1 base to trimming and J lost 0 bases, with 16 bases between them. Germline values: CDR1 SEHNR, CDR2 FQNEAQ (reference sequence). This CDR3 is 18 amino acids long. For the CDR3, the DNA is TGTGCCAGCAGCTTAGGTTTGGGGCTTTTAAGCTCCTACAATGAGCAGTTCTTC. Translated: CASSLGLGLLSSYNEQFF.